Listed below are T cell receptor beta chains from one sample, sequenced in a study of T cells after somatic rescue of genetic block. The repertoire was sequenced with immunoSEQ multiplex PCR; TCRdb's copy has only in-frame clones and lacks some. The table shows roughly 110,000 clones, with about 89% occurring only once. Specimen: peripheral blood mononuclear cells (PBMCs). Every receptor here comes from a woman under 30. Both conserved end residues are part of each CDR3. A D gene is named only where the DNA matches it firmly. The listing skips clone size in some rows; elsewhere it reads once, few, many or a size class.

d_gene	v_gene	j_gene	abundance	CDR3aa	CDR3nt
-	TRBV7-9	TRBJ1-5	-	CASSLALRGRDTNQPQHF	TGTGCCAGCAGCTTAGCTCTCAGAGGACGGGACACCAATCAGCCCCAGCATTTT
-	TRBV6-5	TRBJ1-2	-	CASSYLAQGYTF	TGTGCCAGCAGTTACCTCGCGCAAGGCTACACCTTC
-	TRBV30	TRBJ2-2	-	CAWSPAGDNTGELFF	TGTGCCTGGAGCCCCGCTGGGGATAACACCGGGGAGCTGTTTTTT
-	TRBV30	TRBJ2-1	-	CALGGRLSYNEQFF	TGTGCTTTGGGGGGCCGGTTATCCTACAATGAGCAGTTCTTC
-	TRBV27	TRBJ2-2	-	CASSFLNTGELFF	TGTGCCAGCAGTTTCCTGAACACCGGGGAGCTGTTTTTT
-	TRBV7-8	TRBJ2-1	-	CASSLAPTVQQFF	TGTGCCAGCAGCTTAGCGCCTACAGTTCAGCAGTTCTTC
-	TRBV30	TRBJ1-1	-	CAWSATSIWTEAFF	TGTGCCTGGAGTGCCACAAGTATCTGGACTGAAGCTTTCTTT
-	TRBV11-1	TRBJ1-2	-	CASSLRFDGGYTF	TGTGCCAGCAGCTTACGTTTTGATGGTGGCTACACCTTC
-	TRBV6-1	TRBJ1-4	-	CASSEVQVEKLFF	TGTGCCAGCAGTGAAGTCCAGGTGGAAAAACTGTTTTTT
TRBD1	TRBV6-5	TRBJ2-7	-	CASKIRDRGHEQYF	TGTGCCAGCAAAATCCGGGACAGGGGCCACGAGCAGTACTTC
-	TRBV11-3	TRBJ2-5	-	CASSFSGQETQYF	TGTGCCAGCAGCTTCTCGGGGCAAGAGACCCAGTACTTC
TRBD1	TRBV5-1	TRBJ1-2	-	CASSWGTGQEGYTF	TGCGCCAGCAGCTGGGGGACAGGGCAAGAGGGCTACACCTTC
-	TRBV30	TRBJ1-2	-	CAWSGTLYGYTF	TGTGCCTGGAGTGGGACACTCTATGGCTACACCTTC
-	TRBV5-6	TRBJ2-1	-	CASSSLGTINEQFF	TGTGCCAGCAGCTCGCTAGGTACGATCAATGAGCAGTTCTTC
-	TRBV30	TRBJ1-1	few	CAWSNTGQTEAFF	TGTGCCTGGAGCAATACAGGGCAGACTGAAGCTTTCTTT
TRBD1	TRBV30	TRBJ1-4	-	CAWSGDSRLEKLFF	TGTGCCTGGAGTGGGGACAGCCGATTAGAAAAACTGTTTTTT
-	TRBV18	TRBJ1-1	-	CASSPPMGADTEAFF	TGTGCCAGCTCACCACCTATGGGGGCGGACACTGAAGCTTTCTTT
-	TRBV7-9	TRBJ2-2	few	CASSLQTNTGELFF	TGTGCCAGCAGCTTGCAGACCAACACCGGGGAGCTGTTTTTT
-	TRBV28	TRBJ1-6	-	CASSPFPSYNSPLHF	TGTGCCAGCAGTCCCTTTCCCTCCTATAATTCACCCCTCCACTTT
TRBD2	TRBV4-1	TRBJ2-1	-	CASSQGSSGGAYNEQFF	TGCGCCAGCAGCCAAGGATCCAGCGGGGGGGCCTACAATGAGCAGTTCTTC
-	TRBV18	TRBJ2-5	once	CATQGYTQETQYF	TGTGCCACCCAGGGGTACACCCAAGAGACCCAGTACTTC
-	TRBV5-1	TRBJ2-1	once	CASSSEPRQEQFF	TGCGCCAGCAGCTCGGAGCCCCGCCAGGAGCAGTTCTTC
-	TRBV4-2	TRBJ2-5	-	CASSQDPGPTQYF	TGTGCCAGCAGCCAAGATCCGGGTCCGACCCAGTACTTC
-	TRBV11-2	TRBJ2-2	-	CASSLGGTNTGELFF	TGTGCCAGCAGCTTGGGGGGCACAAACACCGGGGAGCTGTTTTTT
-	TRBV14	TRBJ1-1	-	CASSQVPGVTEAFF	TGTGCCAGCAGCCAAGTCCCGGGGGTAACTGAAGCTTTCTTT
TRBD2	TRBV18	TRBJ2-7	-	CASSPGLAGAPGGYEQYF	TGTGCCAGCTCACCGGGACTAGCGGGGGCGCCCGGGGGCTACGAGCAGTACTTC
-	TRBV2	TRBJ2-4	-	CASTGREAKNIQYF	TGTGCCAGCACCGGCCGCGAGGCCAAAAACATTCAGTACTTC
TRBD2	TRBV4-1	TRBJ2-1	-	CASSHSSGISYNEQFF	TGCGCCAGCAGCCACTCTAGCGGGATCTCCTACAATGAGCAGTTCTTC
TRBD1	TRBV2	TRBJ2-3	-	CASTTGTGLTDTQYF	TGTGCCAGCACTACCGGGACAGGTTTGACAGATACGCAGTATTTT
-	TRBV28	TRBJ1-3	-	CASRPDIAGNTIYF	TGTGCCAGCAGGCCAGACATCGCCGGAAACACCATATATTTT
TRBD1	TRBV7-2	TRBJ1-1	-	CASSSTGQSNTEAFF	TGTGCCAGCAGCTCCACGGGACAGTCGAACACTGAAGCTTTCTTT
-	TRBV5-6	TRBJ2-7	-	CASSIKVSYEQYF	TGTGCCAGCAGCATAAAGGTCTCCTACGAGCAGTACTTC
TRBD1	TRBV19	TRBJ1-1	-	CASSATGVPNTEAFF	TGTGCCAGTAGTGCCACAGGGGTCCCGAACACTGAAGCTTTCTTT
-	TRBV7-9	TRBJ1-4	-	CASSLLGISNEKLFF	TGTGCCAGCAGCTTACTAGGGATAAGTAATGAAAAACTGTTTTTT
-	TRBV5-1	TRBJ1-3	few	CASSWDNDSGNTIYF	TGCGCCAGCAGCTGGGACAACGACTCTGGAAACACCATATATTTT